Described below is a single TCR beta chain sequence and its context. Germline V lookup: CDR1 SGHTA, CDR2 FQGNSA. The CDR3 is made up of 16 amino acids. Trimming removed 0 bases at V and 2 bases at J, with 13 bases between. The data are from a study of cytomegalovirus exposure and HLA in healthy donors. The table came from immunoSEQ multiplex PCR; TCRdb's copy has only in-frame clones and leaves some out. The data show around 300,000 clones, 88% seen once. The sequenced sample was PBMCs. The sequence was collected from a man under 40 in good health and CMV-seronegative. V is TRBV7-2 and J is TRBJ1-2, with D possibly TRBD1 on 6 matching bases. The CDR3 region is CASSLAAGDFNYGYTF. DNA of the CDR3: TGTGCCAGCAGCTTAGCCGCAGGGGATTTCAACTATGGCTACACCTTC.